This T cell receptor (beta chain) was captured in a study of T cell changes during pregnancy in multiple sclerosis. The CDR3 is made up of 15 amino acids. Trimming removed 5 bases at V and 7 bases at J, with 20 bases between. CDR1 is LNHDA and CDR2 is SQIVND in the germline V gene (reference sequence). Generated by immunoSEQ multiplex PCR, the TCRdb table keeps only in-frame clones and is missing some. Here the sample spans some 100,000 clones, roughly nine tenths being singletons. The rearrangement joins TRBV19 to TRBJ1-2; D unresolved. This specimen was peripheral blood, taken in the second trimester of pregnancy. The receptor's source is a female donor with multiple sclerosis, enrolled in a pregnancy study. CDR3 region: CASSAGSGIDFGYTF. CDR3 coding DNA: TGTGCCAGTAGTGCAGGATCCGGGATCGATTTTGGCTACACCTTC.